Below, one T cell receptor beta chain is given with its context. The length of the CDR3 is 15 residues. Per germline, CDR1 MDHEN and CDR2 SYDVKM. With V trimmed by 5 bases and J by 4 bases, 7 bases remained unmatched. This sample stems from a study of blood T cell repertoires in COVID-19. TCRdb's table, derived via immunoSEQ multiplex PCR, lists solely in-frame clones and lacks some. The sample holds about 180,000 clones; roughly 84% are singletons and the top ten take 5.4%. J is TRBJ1-3 and V is TRBV28, with TRBD1 matching over 8 bases. The sample consisted of peripheral blood. The receptor was isolated from a woman aged 45-65 years with COVID-19, enrolled during active disease. CDR3 sequence (DNA): TGTGCCAGCAGTCCGAACAGGGGGTCAGGAAACACCATATATTTT. This codes for CASSPNRGSGNTIYF. The full variable domain, its missing parts supplied by reference TRBV28 and TRBJ1-3, is DVKVTQSSRYLVKRTGEKVFLECVQDMDHENMFWYRQDPGLGLRLIYFSYDVKMKEKGDIPEGYSVSREKKERFSLILESASTNQTSMYLCASSPNRGSGNTIYFGEGSWLTVV.